This is a list of T cell receptor beta chains from one sample in a study of vaccination effects on CD4 cells after COVID-19. The assay was immunoSEQ multiplex PCR, and TCRdb's table has in-frame clones only and misses some. The table records 50,000 to 60,000 clones, around 80% of them present only once. Their antigens remain unidentified. Source: CD4+ T cells from PBMCs cultured without peptide, taken before COVID-19 vaccination. These receptors originate from a human donor who received a COVID-19 vaccine. Both conserved end residues are part of each CDR3. A D gene is named only where the DNA matches it firmly. Clone size is shown for a subset of rows, as once, few, many or a class of expanded clone.

D gene	J gene	V gene	clone size	CDR3 DNA	CDR3 protein
-	TRBJ1-5	TRBV6-5	-	TGTGCCAGCAGCGCCTTGGGTGTCAATCAGCCCCAGCATTTT	CASSALGVNQPQHF
-	TRBJ1-1	TRBV2	-	TGTGCCAGCAGTGAGGGTATAAGGGTCACTGAAGCTTTCTTT	CASSEGIRVTEAFF
-	TRBJ2-3	TRBV15	few	TGTGCCACCAGCAGAGATCTACCGGGCTGGAGCACAGATACGCAGTATTTT	CATSRDLPGWSTDTQYF
-	TRBJ2-6	TRBV5-1	-	TGCGCCAGCAGCTTGCTCGGACGCTCTGGGGCCAACGTCCTGACTTTC	CASSLLGRSGANVLTF
-	TRBJ1-3	TRBV27	-	TGTGCCAGCAGTAGGACCGTCGGAAACACCATATATTTT	CASSRTVGNTIYF
-	TRBJ1-3	TRBV6-9	-	TGTGCCAGCAGTTATCCGGACCCGGGGGAAGATGGCTCTGGAAACACCATATATTTT	CASSYPDPGEDGSGNTIYF
TRBD1	TRBJ1-5	TRBV5-6	-	TGTGCCAGCAGCTTAGGACAGGGTAGCAATCAGCCCCAGCATTTT	CASSLGQGSNQPQHF
-	TRBJ2-6	TRBV29-1	-	TGCAGCGTTTTGGACCGTGGCTCTGGGGCCAACGTCCTGACTTTC	CSVLDRGSGANVLTF
-	TRBJ2-5	TRBV28	-	TGTGCCAGCAGTCCCCTGCGGGACCAAGAGACCCAGTACTTC	CASSPLRDQETQYF
-	TRBJ2-5	TRBV7-9	-	TGTGCCAGCAGCTTAGTGGGGACGGAGACCCAGTACTTC	CASSLVGTETQYF
-	TRBJ1-3	TRBV25-1	-	TGTGCCAGCACCGACCTCGGTGGCCCTGGAAACACCATATATTTT	CASTDLGGPGNTIYF
-	TRBJ2-5	TRBV15	-	TGTGCCACCAGCAGAGATCCTGGGGGGAGGCGACGTGAGACCCAGTACTTC	CATSRDPGGRRRETQYF
-	TRBJ1-5	TRBV21-1	few	TGTGCCAGCAGCAAAGCAGTTCGAGGGTATAGCAATCAGCCCCAGCATTTT	CASSKAVRGYSNQPQHF
-	TRBJ1-2	TRBV7-5	-	TGTGCCAGAAGCCATAGGAAGGGACTACATAACTATGGCTACACCTTC	CARSHRKGLHNYGYTF
-	TRBJ1-2	TRBV6-5	-	TGTGCCAGCAGTTCCCTCGGGACTGCAAACTATGGCTACACCTTC	CASSSLGTANYGYTF
-	TRBJ2-2	TRBV27	-	TGTGCCAGCAGCTACAACACCGGGGAGCTGTTTTTT	CASSYNTGELFF
-	TRBJ1-1	TRBV3-1/TRBV3-2	-	TGTGCCAGCAGCCAAGATTACAGGACGGGGGCTTTCTTT	CASSQDYRTGAFF
TRBD1	TRBJ1-1	TRBV10-3	-	TGTGCCATCAGTGTTTCACAGGGGACGTTGAACACTGAAGCTTTCTTT	CAISVSQGTLNTEAFF
-	TRBJ2-6	TRBV7-2	-	TGTGCCAGCAGCCCTTGGGCAGACTCTGGGGCCAACGTCCTGACTTTC	CASSPWADSGANVLTF
-	TRBJ2-5	TRBV9	-	TGTGCCAGCAGCGTAGAGGTAGAGGGGGGGACCCAGTACTTC	CASSVEVEGGTQYF
-	TRBJ2-2	TRBV5-1	-	TGCGCCAGCAGCTTCCTGGCCGGGGAGCTGTTTTTT	CASSFLAGELFF
-	TRBJ2-3	TRBV9	-	TGTGCCAGCAGCGTAGGAGGCCCCCAAAGGACAGATACGCAGTATTTT	CASSVGGPQRTDTQYF
TRBD1	TRBJ1-2	TRBV6-5	once	TGTGCCAGCAGTTTTACGACAGGGGGCAACTATGGCTACACCTTC	CASSFTTGGNYGYTF
-	TRBJ2-1	TRBV5-1	medium-sized	TGCGCCAGCAGCTTGGGGGCCCTACGCTCCTACAATGAGCAGTTCTTC	CASSLGALRSYNEQFF
TRBD2	TRBJ2-5	TRBV2	-	TGTGCCAGCACTAGCGGGGGGGCACAAGAGACCCAGTACTTC	CASTSGGAQETQYF
-	TRBJ1-6	TRBV19	-	TGTGCCAGTAGTATCGGGGCAGTGAACGCAGGTTCACCCCTCCACTTT	CASSIGAVNAGSPLHF
TRBD2	TRBJ2-1	TRBV9	-	TGTGCCAGCAGCGTAGAGGGCGTAGGGTCAGCGGGGGGGTTCAATGAGCAGTTCTTC	CASSVEGVGSAGGFNEQFF
TRBD2	TRBJ2-2	TRBV3-1/TRBV3-2	few	TGTGCCAGCAGCTTCGGACTAGCGGGGAGGGGCGGGGAGCTGTTTTTT	CASSFGLAGRGGELFF
-	TRBJ1-1	TRBV9	few	TGTGCCAGCAGCGTAGCCCCGAACACTGAAGCTTTCTTT	CASSVAPNTEAFF
-	TRBJ2-5	TRBV6-4	-	TGTGCCAGCAGTGAATCCTGGCAGTCGAGGGAGACCCAGTACTTC	CASSESWQSRETQYF
-	TRBJ1-1	TRBV12-3/TRBV12-4	-	TGTGCCAGTATCAGGGAAATGAACACTGAAGCTTTCTTT	CASIREMNTEAFF
-	TRBJ1-2	TRBV18	once	TGTGCCAGCTCACCAAAAACAGATAACTATGGCTACACCTTC	CASSPKTDNYGYTF
-	TRBJ1-1	TRBV3-1/TRBV3-2	-	TGTGCCAGCAGCCAACGGACAGCGAACACTGAAGCTTTCTTT	CASSQRTANTEAFF
-	TRBJ2-1	TRBV2	-	TGTGCCAGCACCCAGACGGGAAACAATGAGCAGTTCTTC	CASTQTGNNEQFF
-	TRBJ1-4	TRBV5-1	-	TGCGCCAGCAGACCCGGGCCAAACAATGAAAAACTGTTTTTT	CASRPGPNNEKLFF
TRBD1	TRBJ2-5	TRBV5-8	few	TGTGCCAGCAGCTTGGGGACAGGAGGCCAAGAGACCCAGTACTTC	CASSLGTGGQETQYF
-	TRBJ1-1	TRBV5-5	-	TGTGCCAGCAGCCGCGACAGGAGAGAAGCTTTCTTT	CASSRDRREAFF
-	TRBJ2-2	TRBV4-2	-	TGTGCCAGCAGCCAAGATGAAAACAGAGCAAACACCGGGGAGCTGTTTTTT	CASSQDENRANTGELFF
-	TRBJ2-6	TRBV7-8	-	TGTGCCAGCAGCTTAGTCCCCCCGGGGTCATACTCTGGGGCCAACGTCCTGACTTTC	CASSLVPPGSYSGANVLTF
-	TRBJ1-3	TRBV6-6	-	TGTGCCAGCAGTTACCGGGCCATCTCTGGAAACACCATATATTTT	CASSYRAISGNTIYF
TRBD2	TRBJ2-2	TRBV4-2	few	TGTGCCAGCAGCCAAGGGGGACTACTTCGGGGGAGAGGGGAGCTGTTTTTT	CASSQGGLLRGRGELFF
-	TRBJ1-1	TRBV5-1	few	TGCGCCAGCAGCTTCAACGGACAGCACACTGAAGCTTTCTTT	CASSFNGQHTEAFF
-	TRBJ1-6	TRBV5-6	few	TGTGCCAGCATGAAGAATTCACCCCTCCACTTT	CASMKNSPLHF
-	TRBJ1-2	TRBV18	-	TGTGCCAGCTCCCGCGGACAGTTTGATAACTATGGCTACACCTTC	CASSRGQFDNYGYTF
-	TRBJ2-2	TRBV5-5	-	TGTGCCAGCAGCTTGGTATTGAACACCGGGGAGCTGTTTTTT	CASSLVLNTGELFF
-	TRBJ2-1	TRBV18	-	TGTGCCAGCTCACTGAGCCCCCCGGGGCGGAATGAGCAGTTCTTC	CASSLSPPGRNEQFF